This entry is about one T cell receptor beta chain. The CDR3 consists of 15 residues. Looked up from germline, CDR1 is LNHDA and CDR2 is SQIVND (reference sequence). Trimming left V 6 bases short and J 0 bases short, with 11 bases between. The record originates from a study of blood T cell repertoires in COVID-19. In the authors' workflow: Reference gene primers were amplified, and this amplification served to estimate nucleated cell counts. Profiled with immunoSEQ multiplex PCR; TCRdb holds only in-frame clones, not every one. From that table come the V and J calls and clone size; the DNA was used to work out D and trimming. The data hold roughly 180,000 clones, with more than 80% observed a single time.

This clonotype was obtained from a woman aged 55-69 years with acute or convalescent COVID-19. Sequenced sample: peripheral blood. The chain carries TRBV19 and TRBJ2-2, with D uncertain. In DNA, the CDR3 is TGTGCCAGTAGGGCGGCGCGCCCGAACACCGGGGAGCTGTTTTTT. It codes for CASRAARPNTGELFF.